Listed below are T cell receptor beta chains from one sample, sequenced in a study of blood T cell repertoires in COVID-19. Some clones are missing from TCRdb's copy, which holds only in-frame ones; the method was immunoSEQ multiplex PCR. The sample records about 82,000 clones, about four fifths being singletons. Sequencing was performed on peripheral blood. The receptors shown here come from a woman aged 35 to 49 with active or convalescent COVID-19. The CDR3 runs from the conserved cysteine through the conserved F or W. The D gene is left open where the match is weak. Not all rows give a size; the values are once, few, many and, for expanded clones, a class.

cdr3_aa: CASSLDRVIETQYF
cdr3_nt: TGTGCCAGCAGCTTAGACAGGGTTATAGAGACCCAGTACTTC
d_call: NA
j_call: TRBJ2-5
clone_size: NA
v_call: TRBV7-2

cdr3_aa: CASSTDSLNTEAFF
cdr3_nt: TGTGCCAGCAGTACTGACAGCTTGAACACTGAAGCTTTCTTT
d_call: NA
j_call: TRBJ1-1
clone_size: few
v_call: TRBV6-5

cdr3_aa: CASSSGLAASNEQFF
cdr3_nt: TGCGCCAGCAGCTCGGGACTAGCGGCCTCCAATGAGCAGTTCTTC
d_call: TRBD2
j_call: TRBJ2-1
clone_size: NA
v_call: TRBV5-1

cdr3_aa: CASGGETQYF
cdr3_nt: TGTGCCAGCGGGGGGGAGACCCAGTACTTC
d_call: NA
j_call: TRBJ2-5
clone_size: NA
v_call: TRBV2

cdr3_aa: CASSYGGTANTGELFF
cdr3_nt: TGTGCCAGCAGTTACGGAGGGACAGCGAACACCGGGGAGCTGTTTTTT
d_call: NA
j_call: TRBJ2-2
clone_size: NA
v_call: TRBV6-5

cdr3_aa: CASSANYEQYF
cdr3_nt: TGTGCCAGCAGTGCTAACTACGAGCAGTACTTC
d_call: NA
j_call: TRBJ2-7
clone_size: NA
v_call: TRBV6-6

cdr3_aa: CASGRGDFAASTDTQYF
cdr3_nt: TGTGCCAGCGGCCGAGGGGACTTTGCGGCTAGCACAGATACGCAGTATTTT
d_call: NA
j_call: TRBJ2-3
clone_size: NA
v_call: TRBV5-8

cdr3_aa: CASSLFREGNTEAFF
cdr3_nt: TGTGCCAGCAGCTTGTTTCGGGAGGGGAACACTGAAGCTTTCTTT
d_call: NA
j_call: TRBJ1-1
clone_size: NA
v_call: TRBV11-1

cdr3_aa: CASSVEAGWLAEAFF
cdr3_nt: TGTGCCAGCAGCGTAGAGGCAGGGTGGTTAGCTGAAGCTTTCTTT
d_call: NA
j_call: TRBJ1-1
clone_size: NA
v_call: TRBV9

cdr3_aa: CASTSFNSPLHF
cdr3_nt: TGTGCCAGTACCAGTTTTAATTCACCCCTCCACTTT
d_call: NA
j_call: TRBJ1-6
clone_size: NA
v_call: TRBV19

cdr3_aa: CASTARDRRFGQYF
cdr3_nt: TGTGCCAGCACGGCCAGGGACAGGAGATTCGGGCAGTACTTC
d_call: TRBD1
j_call: TRBJ2-7
clone_size: NA
v_call: TRBV2